The rows below give T cell receptor beta chains drawn from one sample of a study of graft-versus-host responses after intestinal transplantation. Their recognized antigens are unknown. Assay used: immunoSEQ multiplex PCR; TCRdb lists only in-frame clones, some missing. The sample has approximately 60,000 clones; 90% are singletons. This material consisted of unstimulated CD8+ T cells sorted from spleen or lymph node cells, taken before transplant. The receptors come from a human donor who was the organ donor for an intestinal transplant. CDR3s include the opening cysteine and the closing phenylalanine or tryptophan. A D gene is named only where the DNA matches it firmly. Size tells how often a clone was seen (once, few, many) or the class of an expanded clone, and some rows leave it out.

>TRBV5-5|TRBJ1-1|-|-
CASSSSDGLIEAFF
TGTGCCAGCAGCTCTTCGGACGGACTTATTGAAGCTTTCTTT
>TRBV6-5|TRBJ1-1|-|TRBD1
CASSYSPGQGNEAFF
TGTGCCAGCAGTTACTCCCCGGGACAGGGGAATGAAGCTTTCTTT
>TRBV11-3|TRBJ1-1|-|-
CASSFEGNTEAFF
TGTGCCAGCAGCTTTGAGGGGAACACTGAAGCTTTCTTT
>TRBV30|TRBJ2-7|-|TRBD2
CAWTSGGYEQYF
TGTGCCTGGACTAGCGGGGGCTACGAGCAGTACTTC
>TRBV27|TRBJ2-7|-|TRBD1
CASSRQGAGYEQYF
TGTGCCAGCAGCCGACAGGGGGCCGGTTACGAGCAGTACTTC
>TRBV7-3|TRBJ2-7|-|TRBD1
CASSLNSGDRVHEQYF
TGTGCCAGCAGCTTAAACTCGGGGGACAGGGTCCACGAGCAGTACTTC
>TRBV4-1|TRBJ2-3|-|-
CASSQEGLEIGGQGSTDTQYF
TGCGCCAGCAGCCAAGAAGGACTAGAGATAGGAGGACAGGGCAGCACAGATACGCAGTATTTT
>TRBV27|TRBJ2-1|once|-
CASMPTNDNEQFF
TGTGCCAGCATGCCGACTAACGACAATGAGCAGTTCTTC
>TRBV7-9|TRBJ1-6|-|-
CASSFGTSYNSPLHF
TGTGCCAGCAGCTTCGGGACATCGTATAATTCACCCCTCCACTTT
>TRBV9|TRBJ2-1|-|-
CASSGRPGNGFYNEQFF
TGTGCCAGCAGCGGCCGACCAGGGAACGGCTTCTACAATGAGCAGTTCTTC
>TRBV30|TRBJ2-1|-|-
CAWSDTLEEEFF
TGTGCCTGGAGTGACACTCTAGAGGAAGAGTTCTTC
>TRBV19|TRBJ2-3|-|-
CASAGHPHTDTQYF
TGTGCCAGTGCTGGACACCCCCACACAGATACGCAGTATTTT
>TRBV2|TRBJ2-5|once|-
CASRQTGERKGTQYF
TGTGCCAGCAGACAGACAGGAGAGCGGAAGGGGACCCAGTACTTC
>TRBV5-1|TRBJ2-1|few|-
CASSLFWPGGNEQFF
TGCGCCAGCAGCTTGTTCTGGCCCGGGGGAAATGAGCAGTTCTTC
>TRBV2|TRBJ2-7|once|TRBD1
CASDVGTGGGDEQYF
TGTGCCAGCGACGTCGGGACAGGGGGCGGCGACGAGCAGTACTTC
>TRBV27|TRBJ2-7|once|-
CASWDSSYEQYF
TGTGCCAGCTGGGACTCCTCCTACGAGCAGTACTTC